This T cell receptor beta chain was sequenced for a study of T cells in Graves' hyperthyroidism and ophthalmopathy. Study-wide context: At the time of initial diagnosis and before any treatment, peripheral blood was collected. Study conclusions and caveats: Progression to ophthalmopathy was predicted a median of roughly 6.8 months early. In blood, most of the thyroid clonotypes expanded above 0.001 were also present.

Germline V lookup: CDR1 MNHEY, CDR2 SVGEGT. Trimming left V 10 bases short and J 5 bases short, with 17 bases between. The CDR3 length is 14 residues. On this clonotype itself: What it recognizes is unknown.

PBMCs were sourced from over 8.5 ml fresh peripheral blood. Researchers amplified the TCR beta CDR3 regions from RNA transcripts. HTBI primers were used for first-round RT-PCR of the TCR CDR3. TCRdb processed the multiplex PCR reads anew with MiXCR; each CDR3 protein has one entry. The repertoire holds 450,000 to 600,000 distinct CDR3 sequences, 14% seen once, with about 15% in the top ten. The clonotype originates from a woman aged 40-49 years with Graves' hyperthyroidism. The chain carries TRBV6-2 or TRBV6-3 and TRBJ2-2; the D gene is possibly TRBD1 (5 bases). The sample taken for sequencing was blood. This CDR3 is CANREIRGTGELFF. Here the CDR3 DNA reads TGTGCCAACCGTGAAATAAGGGGTACCGGGGAGCTGTTTTTT.